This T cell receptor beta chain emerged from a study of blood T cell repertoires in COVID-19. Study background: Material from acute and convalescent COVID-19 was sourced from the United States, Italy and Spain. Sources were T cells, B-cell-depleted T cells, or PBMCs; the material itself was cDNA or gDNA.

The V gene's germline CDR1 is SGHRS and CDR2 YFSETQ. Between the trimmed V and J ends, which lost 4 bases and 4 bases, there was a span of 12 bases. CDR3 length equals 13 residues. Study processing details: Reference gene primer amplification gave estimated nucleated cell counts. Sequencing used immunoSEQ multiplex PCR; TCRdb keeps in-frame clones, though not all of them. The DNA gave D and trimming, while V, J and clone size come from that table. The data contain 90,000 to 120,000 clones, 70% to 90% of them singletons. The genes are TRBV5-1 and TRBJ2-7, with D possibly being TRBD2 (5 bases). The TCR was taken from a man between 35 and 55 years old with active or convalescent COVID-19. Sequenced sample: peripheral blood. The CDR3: CASSPDGVYEQYF. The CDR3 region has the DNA TGCGCCAGCAGCCCCGACGGGGTTTACGAGCAGTACTTC.